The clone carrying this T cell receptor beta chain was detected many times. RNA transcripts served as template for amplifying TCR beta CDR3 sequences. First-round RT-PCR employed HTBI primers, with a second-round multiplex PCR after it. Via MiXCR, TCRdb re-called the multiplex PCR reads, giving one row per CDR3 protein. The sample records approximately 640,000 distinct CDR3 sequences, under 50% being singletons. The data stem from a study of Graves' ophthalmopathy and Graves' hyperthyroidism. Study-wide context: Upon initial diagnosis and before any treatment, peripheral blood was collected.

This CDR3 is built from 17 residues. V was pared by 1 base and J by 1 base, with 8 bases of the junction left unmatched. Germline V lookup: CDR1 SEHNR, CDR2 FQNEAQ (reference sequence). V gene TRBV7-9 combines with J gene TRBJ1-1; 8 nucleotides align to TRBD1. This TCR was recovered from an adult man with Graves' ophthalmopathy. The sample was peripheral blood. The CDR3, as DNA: TGTGCCAGCAGCTTAGGCCCGGGACAGGAGACGAACACTGAAGCTTTCTTT. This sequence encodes CASSLGPGQETNTEAFF.